This T cell receptor (beta chain) was profiled in a study of read filtering for tumor transcriptome and immune sequencing. Molecular barcoded adaptors covering alpha/delta and beta/gamma chains were used on 400 to 450 ng RNA. TCRdb recomputed calls from the reads with MiXCR, one row per CDR3 protein. The sample lists 100,000 to 150,000 distinct CDR3 sequences; 13% were seen once. Losses at the gene ends were 7 bases for V and 8 bases for J; bases not matched to a gene: 15. Germline V gene sequence: CDR1 SGHNT, CDR2 YYREEE (reference sequence). The CDR3 covers 16 residues. At the time of active disease, bone marrow was collected from every patient.

J is TRBJ2-1 and V is TRBV5-4, with 10 bases lining up with TRBD2. This sequence was found in a donor over 35 with multiple myeloma. The sample was a population of CD138-negative cells sorted from bone marrow. The CDR3 loop is CASAPQPAGGLDEQFF. In DNA, the CDR3 is TGTGCCAGCGCCCCCCAGCCAGCGGGGGGGCTTGATGAGCAGTTCTTC.